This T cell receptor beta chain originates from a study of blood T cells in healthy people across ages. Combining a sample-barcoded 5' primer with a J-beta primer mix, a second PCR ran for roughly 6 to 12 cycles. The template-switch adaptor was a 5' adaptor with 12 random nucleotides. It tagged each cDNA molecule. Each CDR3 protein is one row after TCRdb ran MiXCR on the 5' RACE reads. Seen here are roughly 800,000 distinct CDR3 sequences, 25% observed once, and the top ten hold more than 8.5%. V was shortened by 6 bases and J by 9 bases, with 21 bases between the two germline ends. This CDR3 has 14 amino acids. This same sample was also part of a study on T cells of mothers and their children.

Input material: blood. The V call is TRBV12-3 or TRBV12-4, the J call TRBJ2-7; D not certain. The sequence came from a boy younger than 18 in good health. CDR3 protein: CASSLEYTSLRQYF. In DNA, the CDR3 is TGTGCCAGCAGCCTTGAATATACGAGTTTGCGGCAGTACTTC.